This T cell receptor beta chain was sequenced for a study of T cells in Graves' hyperthyroidism and ophthalmopathy. The V gene lost 0 bases and the J gene lost 0 bases, with 6 bases spanning the gap. Germline V gives CDR1 SGHTA, CDR2 FQGNSA. The CDR3 consists of 14 residues. General study findings and limits: Ophthalmopathy was model-predicted a median about 6.7 months pre-onset.

This clonotype was counted at least ten times. Its specificity is unknown. Researchers amplified the TCR beta CDR3 regions from RNA transcripts. Carried out on the TCR CDR3, a first-round RT-PCR used the HTBI primer set. TCRdb re-called the multiplex PCR reads with MiXCR, one entry per CDR3 protein. The sample holds around 400,000 distinct CDR3 sequences; around a quarter are singletons and the top ten take less than 85%. If no ophthalmopathy progression occurred within 18 months, Graves' hyperthyroidism was stable. Used for diagnoses were clinical symptoms, serum thyroxine and TRAb, thyroid ultrasound and orbital computed tomography. The PBMCs had their origin in roughly 9.8 ml of fresh peripheral blood.

The V call is TRBV7-2, the J call TRBJ2-7, with D possibly being TRBD2 (6 bases). The TCR was taken from a man over 45 with Graves' hyperthyroidism. The source material was blood. The CDR3: CASSLAGLSYEQYF. DNA of the CDR3: TGTGCCAGCAGCTTAGCGGGACTCTCCTACGAGCAGTACTTC.